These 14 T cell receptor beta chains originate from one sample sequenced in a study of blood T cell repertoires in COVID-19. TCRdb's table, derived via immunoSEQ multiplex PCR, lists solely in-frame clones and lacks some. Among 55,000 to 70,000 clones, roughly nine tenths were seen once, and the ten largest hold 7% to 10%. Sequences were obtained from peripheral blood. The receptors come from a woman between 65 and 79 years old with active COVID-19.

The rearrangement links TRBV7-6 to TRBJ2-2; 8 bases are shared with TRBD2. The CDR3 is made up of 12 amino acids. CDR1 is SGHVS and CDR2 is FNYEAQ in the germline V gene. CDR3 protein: CASRGGTGELFF. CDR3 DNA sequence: TGTGCTAGTCGGGGGGGCACCGGGGAGCTGTTTTTT.

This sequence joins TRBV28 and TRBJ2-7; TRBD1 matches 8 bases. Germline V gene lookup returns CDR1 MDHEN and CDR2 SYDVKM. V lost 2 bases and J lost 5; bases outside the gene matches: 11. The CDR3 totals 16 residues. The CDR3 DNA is TGTGCCAGCAGTTTACCAGGACAGGGATTGAGGAACGAGCAGTACTTC. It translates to CASSLPGQGLRNEQYF.

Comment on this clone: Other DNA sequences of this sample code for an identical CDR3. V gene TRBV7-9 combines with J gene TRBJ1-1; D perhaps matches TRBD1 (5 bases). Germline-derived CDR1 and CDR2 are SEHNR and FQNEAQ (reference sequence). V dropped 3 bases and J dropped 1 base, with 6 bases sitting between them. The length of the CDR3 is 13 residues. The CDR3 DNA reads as TGTGCCAGCAGCTTCCAGGGGAACACTGAAGCTTTCTTT. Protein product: CASSFQGNTEAFF.

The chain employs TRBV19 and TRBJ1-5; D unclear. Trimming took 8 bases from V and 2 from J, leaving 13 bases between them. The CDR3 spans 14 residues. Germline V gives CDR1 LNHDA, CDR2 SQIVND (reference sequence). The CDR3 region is CASRRSEGNQPQHF. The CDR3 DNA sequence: TGTGCCAGTCGGAGGTCCGAGGGCAATCAGCCCCAGCATTTT.

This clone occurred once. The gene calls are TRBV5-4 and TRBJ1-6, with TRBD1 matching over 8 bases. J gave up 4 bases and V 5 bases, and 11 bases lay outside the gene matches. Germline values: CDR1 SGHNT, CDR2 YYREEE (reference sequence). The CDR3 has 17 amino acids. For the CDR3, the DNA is TGTGCCAGCAGTTCGGCAGGGGGCGCGGGATATAATTCACCCCTCCACTTT. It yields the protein CASSSAGGAGYNSPLHF.

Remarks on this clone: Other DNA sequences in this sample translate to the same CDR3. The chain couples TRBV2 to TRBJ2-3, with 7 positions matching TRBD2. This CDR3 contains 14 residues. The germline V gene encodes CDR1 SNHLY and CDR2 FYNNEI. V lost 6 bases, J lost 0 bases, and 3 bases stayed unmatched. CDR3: CASRLAPSTDTQYF. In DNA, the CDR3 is TGTGCCAGCAGACTAGCGCCGAGCACAGATACGCAGTATTTT.

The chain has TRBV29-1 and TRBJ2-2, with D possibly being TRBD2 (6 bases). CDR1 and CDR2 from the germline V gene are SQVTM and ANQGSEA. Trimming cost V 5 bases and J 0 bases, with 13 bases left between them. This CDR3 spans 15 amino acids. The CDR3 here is CSVSAGTPNTGELFF. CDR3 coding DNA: TGCAGCGTTAGCGCGGGGACTCCGAACACCGGGGAGCTGTTTTTT.

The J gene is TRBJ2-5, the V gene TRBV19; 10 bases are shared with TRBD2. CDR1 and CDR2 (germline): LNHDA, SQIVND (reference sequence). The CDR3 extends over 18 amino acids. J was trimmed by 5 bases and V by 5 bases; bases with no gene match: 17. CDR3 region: CASSPISSGRAPAETQYF. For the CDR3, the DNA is TGTGCCAGTAGTCCGATTTCTAGCGGGAGAGCGCCTGCTGAGACCCAGTACTTC. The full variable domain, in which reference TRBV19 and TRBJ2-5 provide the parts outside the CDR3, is DGGITQSPKYLFRKEGQNVTLSCEQNLNHDAMYWYRQDPGQGLRLIYYSQIVNDFQKGDIAEGYSVSREKKESFPLTVTSAQKNPTAFYLCASSPISSGRAPAETQYFGPGTRLLVL.

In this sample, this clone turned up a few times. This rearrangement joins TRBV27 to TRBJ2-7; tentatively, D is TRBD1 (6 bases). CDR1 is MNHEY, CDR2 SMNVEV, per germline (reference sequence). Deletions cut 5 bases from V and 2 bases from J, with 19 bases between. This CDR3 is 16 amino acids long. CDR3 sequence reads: CASSLSSTGLTYEQYF. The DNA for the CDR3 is TGTGCCAGCAGTCTCTCTTCGACAGGCTTAACCTACGAGCAGTACTTC.

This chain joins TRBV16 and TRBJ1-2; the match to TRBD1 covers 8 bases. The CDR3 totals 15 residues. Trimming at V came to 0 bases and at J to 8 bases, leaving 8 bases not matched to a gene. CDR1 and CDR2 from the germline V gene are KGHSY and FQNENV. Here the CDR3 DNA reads TGTGCCAGCAGCCAATCTCCGGGACAGGATGGCGGCTACACCTTC. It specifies CASSQSPGQDGGYTF.

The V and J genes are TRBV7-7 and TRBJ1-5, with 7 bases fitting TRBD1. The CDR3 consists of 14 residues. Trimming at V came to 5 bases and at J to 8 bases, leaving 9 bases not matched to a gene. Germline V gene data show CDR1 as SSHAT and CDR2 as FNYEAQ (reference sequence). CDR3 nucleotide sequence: TGTGCCAGCAGCCCGGGACAGTACGACGAGCCCCAGCATTTT. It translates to CASSPGQYDEPQHF.

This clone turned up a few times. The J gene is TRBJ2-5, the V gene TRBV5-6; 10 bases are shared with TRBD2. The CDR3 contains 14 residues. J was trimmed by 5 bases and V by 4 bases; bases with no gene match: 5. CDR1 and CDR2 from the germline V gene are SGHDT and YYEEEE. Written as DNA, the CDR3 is TGTGCCAGCAGCCGGATAGCGGGAGGTGAGACCCAGTACTTC. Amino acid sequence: CASSRIAGGETQYF.

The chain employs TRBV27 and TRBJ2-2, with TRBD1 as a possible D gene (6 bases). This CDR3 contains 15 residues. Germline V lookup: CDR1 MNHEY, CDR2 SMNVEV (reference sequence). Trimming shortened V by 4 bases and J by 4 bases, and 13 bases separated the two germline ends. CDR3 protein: CASSSQGSVTGELFF. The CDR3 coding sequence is TGTGCCAGCAGTTCCCAGGGGTCTGTCACCGGGGAGCTGTTTTTT.

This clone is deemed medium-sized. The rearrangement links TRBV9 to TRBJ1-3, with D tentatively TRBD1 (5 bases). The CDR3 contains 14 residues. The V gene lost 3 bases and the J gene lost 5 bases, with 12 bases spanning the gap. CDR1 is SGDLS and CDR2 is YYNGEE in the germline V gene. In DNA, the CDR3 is TGTGCCAGCAGCGACGAGACAGATAGAAACACCATATATTTT. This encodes CASSDETDRNTIYF. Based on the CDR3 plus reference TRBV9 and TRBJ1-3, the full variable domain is DSGVTQTPKHLITATGQRVTLRCSPRSGDLSVYWYQQSLDQGLQFLIQYYNGEERAKGNILERFSAQQFPDLHSELNLSSLELGDSALYFCASSDETDRNTIYFGEGSWLTVV.